The 15 T cell receptor beta chains listed next were all sequenced from one sample in a study of shared clonotypes between healthy human individuals. The data were produced by immunoSEQ multiplex PCR, yet TCRdb's version contains in-frame clones alone and is incomplete. In the table there are hundreds of thousands of clones, over 90% of which are singletons. Terminally differentiated effector memory CD45RA+ cells were excluded from the naive CD8 cells, which were CD45RO-negative and positively selected for CCR7. Sequencing was performed on naive CD8+ T cells sorted from blood. These receptors all stem from a young man in good health.

This clone was seen more than once but under ten times. V usage is TRBV21-1 and J usage is TRBJ2-3. TRBV21-1 is a known pseudogene. The length of the CDR3 is 17 residues. The CDR3 nucleotides read TGTGCCAGCAGCAAAGTTTGGGTGTGCTTGTGTACAGATACGCAGTATTTT. This codes for CASSKVWVCLCTDTQYF.

J is TRBJ2-1 and V is TRBV11-3; 8 bases are shared with TRBD2. The CDR3 spans 16 residues. The V segment lost 4 bases and the J segment 0 bases; nucleotides outside the gene matches: 5. Germline V gene data show CDR1 as SGHNT and CDR2 as YENEEA. For the CDR3, the DNA is TGTGCCAGCAGCTCGCGGGAGGACGCCTCCTACAATGAGCAGTTCTTC. It encodes CASSSREDASYNEQFF. Full variable domain (missing parts from reference TRBV11-3 and TRBJ2-1): EAGVVQSPRYKIIEKKQPVAFWCNPISGHNTLYWYLQNLGQGPELLIRYENEEAVDDSQLPKDRFSAERLKGVDSTLKIQPAELGDSAVYLCASSSREDASYNEQFFGPGTRLTVL.

The chain uses TRBV27 and TRBJ2-3; D unclear. The CDR3 runs to 17 residues. Germline loops: CDR1 MNHEY, CDR2 SMNVEV (reference sequence). V shed 0 bases and J shed 8 bases, with 21 bases lying between them. The CDR3 bases are TGTGCCAGCAGTTTATCTGGTTCCGGCGGACCCAAAGGTACGCAGTATTTT. Protein: CASSLSGSGGPKGTQYF.

V usage is TRBV4-1 and J usage is TRBJ2-7; D uncertain. The V end lost 1 base, the J end lost 0 bases, and 7 bases lay between the germline ends. The CDR3 is made up of 14 amino acids. From germline, CDR1 is MGHRA and CDR2 YSYEKL. CDR3 DNA sequence: TGCGCCAGCAGCCAAGCCATGCACTCCTACGAGCAGTACTTC. As protein: CASSQAMHSYEQYF.

J is TRBJ1-1 and V is TRBV14, with D perhaps TRBD1 (6 bases). Germline V gene data show CDR1 as SGHDN and CDR2 as FVKESK. The V end lost 5 bases, the J end lost 3 bases, and 13 bases lay between the germline ends. There are 14 residues in the CDR3. In DNA, the CDR3 is TGTGCCAGCAGCAAAACAGGGACATACACTGAAGCTTTCTTT. Protein sequence: CASSKTGTYTEAFF.

This rearrangement joins TRBV7-6 to TRBJ2-7, with 7 positions matching TRBD2. Germline V gives CDR1 SGHVS, CDR2 FNYEAQ. V lost 1 base to trimming and J lost 0 bases; unmatched junction nucleotides: 6. The CDR3 is 16 residues long. The CDR3 reads CASSLGAGEVSYEQYF. The CDR3 DNA is TGTGCCAGCAGCTTAGGCGCGGGAGAGGTCTCCTACGAGCAGTACTTC.

The CDR3 DNA reads as TGTGCCAGCCTCGGGCCGTCCCCGGATGATGAGCAGTTCTTC. Translated: CASLGPSPDDEQFF. The chain combines TRBV6-5 with TRBJ2-1; D is uncertain. V was cut by 8 bases and J by 8 bases, with 19 bases left in between. The germline V gene encodes CDR1 MNHEY and CDR2 SVGAGI. The CDR3 spans 14 residues.

This clone was seen a single time. The chain carries TRBV19 and TRBJ2-4, with 12 bases lining up with TRBD2. The CDR3 spans 16 residues. V was clipped by 3 bases and J by 8 bases; unmatched bases: 8. Germline V CDR1 and CDR2: LNHDA, SQIVND (reference sequence). The CDR3 coding sequence is TGTGCCAGTAGTATGATGGGACTAGCGGGTTTAGACATTCAGTACTTC. Translation gives CASSMMGLAGLDIQYF.

The chain couples TRBV13 to TRBJ2-1; D is unclear. The CDR3 loop spans 12 amino acids. Trimming took off 0 bases at V and 10 bases at J, with 7 bases between the two ends. Germline loops: CDR1 PRHDT, CDR2 FYEKMQ (reference sequence). For the CDR3, the DNA is TGTGCCAGCAGCTTAGGGGCAGCGGAGCAGTTCTTC. Translation gives CASSLGAAEQFF.

The J gene is TRBJ1-2, the V gene TRBV19; 9 bases are a match to TRBD1. The CDR3 is 14 amino acids. The germline V gene has CDR1 LNHDA and CDR2 SQIVND (reference sequence). V lost 5 bases and J lost 4; bases outside the gene matches: 5. CDR3 bases: TGTGCCAGTAGTTCGACAGGGGGAGTCTATGGCTACACCTTC. It encodes CASSSTGGVYGYTF.

The chain is built from TRBV5-4 and TRBJ2-6; no definite D call. V was trimmed by 5 bases and J by 2 bases, leaving 11 bases between them. The CDR3 contains 15 residues. Germline V gene sequence: CDR1 SGHNT, CDR2 YYREEE (reference sequence). The CDR3, as DNA: TGTGCCAGCAGTCCCTTTGTAGCTGGGGCCAACGTCCTGACTTTC. Its protein is CASSPFVAGANVLTF. Complete variable domain (other parts from reference TRBV5-4 and TRBJ2-6): ETGVTQSPTHLIKTRGQQVTLRCSSQSGHNTVSWYQQALGQGPQFIFQYYREEENGRGNFPPRFSGLQFPNYSSELNVNALELDDSALYLCASSPFVAGANVLTFGAGSRLTVL.

A few counts support this clone. The J gene is TRBJ1-5, the V gene TRBV2; 8 nucleotides align to TRBD1. CDR1 SNHLY and CDR2 FYNNEI come from the germline V gene. The CDR3 runs to 16 residues. The V gene end was trimmed by 0 bases and the J gene end by 6 bases; junction bases not matched to a gene: 7. The CDR3 loop is CASSEARAGGGQPQHF. For the CDR3, the DNA is TGTGCCAGCAGTGAAGCGCGGGCAGGGGGCGGTCAGCCCCAGCATTTT.

CDR3 bases: TGTGCCAGCAGTGGTGGAGGGTCCGAGGAGGGCCTTGAGCAGTTCTTC. Amino acid sequence: CASSGGGSEEGLEQFF. The chain combines TRBV6-1 with TRBJ2-1; tentative D call: TRBD2 (6 bases). Germline V gene sequence: CDR1 MNHNS, CDR2 SASEGT. CDR3 size: 16 residues. Trimming cost V 4 bases and J 9 bases, with 22 bases left between them.

This chain links TRBV13 with TRBJ2-7; tentative D call: TRBD1 (7 bases). Germline CDR1 reads PRHDT; CDR2 reads FYEKMQ (reference sequence). The CDR3 covers 12 residues. With 8 bases removed from V and 9 bases from J, the gap between germline ends came to 17 bases. The CDR3 is CASGGTAGAQYF. The CDR3 region has the DNA TGTGCCAGCGGGGGGACAGCCGGGGCGCAGTACTTC.

V and J are TRBV4-1 and TRBJ1-1, with a possible D match to TRBD1 (6 bases). The CDR3 contains 15 residues. In germline, CDR1 is MGHRA, CDR2 YSYEKL. V lost 1 base and J lost 2, with 11 bases in between. The DNA for the CDR3 is TGCGCCAGCAGCCAAGTTCGGGGGCGCAACACTGAAGCTTTCTTT. Translated: CASSQVRGRNTEAFF.